This passage covers 10 T cell receptor beta chains from one sample sequenced in a study of blood T cell repertoires in COVID-19. Some clones are missing from TCRdb's copy, which holds only in-frame ones; the method was immunoSEQ multiplex PCR. The data show 130,000 to 150,000 clones, around nine tenths seen once. The specimen was PBMCs or T cells enriched from blood (not recorded which). Source of these receptors: a woman in her 30s with acute COVID-19.

The V gene is TRBV7-9, the J gene TRBJ1-2; 7 positions match TRBD1. CDR3 length: 13 residues. The V gene end was trimmed by 1 base and the J gene end by 7 bases; junction bases not matched to a gene: 3. In germline, CDR1 is SEHNR, CDR2 FQNEAQ (reference sequence). The CDR3 spells CASSLEGAAGYTF. As DNA, the CDR3 is TGTGCCAGCAGCTTAGAGGGGGCGGCTGGCTACACCTTC.

The chain has TRBV6-4 and TRBJ1-1; 7 bases fit TRBD1. The CDR3 is 14 amino acids. V trimming: 9 bases; J trimming: 2 bases; junction bases outside the gene matches: 9. Germline-derived CDR1 and CDR2 are MRHNA and SNTAGT. The CDR3 reads CARQLTGANTEAFF. The DNA for the CDR3 is TGTGCCAGACAACTTACAGGGGCTAACACTGAAGCTTTCTTT.

The chain recombines TRBV27 with TRBJ2-3; D is uncertain. Germline CDR1 reads MNHEY; CDR2 reads SMNVEV (reference sequence). Trimming left V 8 bases short and J 4 bases short, with 10 bases between. CDR3 length: 12 residues. Here the CDR3 DNA reads TGTGCCAGCTCGAGCCCCCCAGATACGCAGTATTTT. Translation: CASSSPPDTQYF.

The genes are TRBV13 and TRBJ2-7; D possibly corresponds to TRBD2 (5 bases). V lost 0 bases and J lost 6, with 9 bases in between. The CDR3 totals 13 residues. Germline V gene data show CDR1 as PRHDT and CDR2 as FYEKMQ (reference sequence). The CDR3 here is CASSLGRGIEQYF. The CDR3 DNA reads TGTGCCAGCAGCTTAGGACGGGGAATCGAGCAGTACTTC. Full variable domain (missing parts from reference TRBV13 and TRBJ2-7): AAGVIQSPRHLIKEKRETATLKCYPIPRHDTVYWYQQGPGQDPQFLISFYEKMQSDKGSIPDRFSAQQFSDYHSELNMSSLELGDSALYFCASSLGRGIEQYFGPGTRLTVT.

There are a few counts of this clone. The J gene is TRBJ2-5, the V gene TRBV7-9, with D unresolved. The V gene's germline CDR1 is SEHNR and CDR2 FQNEAQ (reference sequence). V shed 5 bases and J shed 1 base, with 2 bases lying between them. This CDR3 spans 11 amino acids. CDR3: CASSLQETQYF. The CDR3, as DNA: TGTGCCAGCAGCCTCCAAGAGACCCAGTACTTC.

The DNA for the CDR3 is TGTGCCAGCGAGGCTAGCGGAAGGGAGACCCAGTACTTC. This encodes CASEASGRETQYF. V gene TRBV28 combines with J gene TRBJ2-5; 7 nucleotides match TRBD2. In germline, CDR1 is MDHEN, CDR2 SYDVKM. The length of the CDR3 is 13 residues. The V gene end was trimmed by 8 bases and the J gene end by 5 bases; junction bases not matched to a gene: 8.

The V call is TRBV2, the J call TRBJ1-4; D not resolved. CDR3 length equals 13 residues. Germline loops: CDR1 SNHLY, CDR2 FYNNEI. V was trimmed by 1 base and J by 10 bases, leaving 10 bases between them. The DNA of the CDR3 is TGTGCCAGCAGTGAAGGGGAGGAGCGAAAACTGTTTTTT. This encodes CASSEGEERKLFF.

This clone has just one count. The genes are TRBV6-5 and TRBJ2-5; unclear D gene. Between the trimmed V and J ends, which lost 0 bases and 1 base, there was a span of 3 bases. Germline CDR1 MNHEY, CDR2 SVGAGI. The CDR3 covers 13 residues. CDR3 protein: CASSYSVQETQYF. The DNA for the CDR3 is TGTGCCAGCAGTTACTCCGTCCAAGAGACCCAGTACTTC.

This chain uses TRBV27 with TRBJ1-2; TRBD1 matches at 7 bases. The germline V gene encodes CDR1 MNHEY and CDR2 SMNVEV (reference sequence). The length of the CDR3 is 16 residues. Trimming at V came to 0 bases and at J to 0 bases, leaving 4 bases not matched to a gene. CDR3 region: CASSLSRTGSNYGYTF. The CDR3 region has the DNA TGTGCCAGCAGTTTATCCCGGACAGGTTCTAACTATGGCTACACCTTC.

The chain joins TRBV5-1 to TRBJ2-1; the match to TRBD1 covers 10 bases. Trimming took 6 bases from V and 4 from J; bases not matched to a gene: 7. The CDR3 is 15 residues long. CDR1 is SGHRS, CDR2 YFSETQ, per germline. CDR3 in amino acids: CASNLGGQGYNEQFF. CDR3 bases: TGCGCCAGCAACCTTGGGGGACAGGGGTACAATGAGCAGTTCTTC.